Listed below are T cell receptor beta chains from one sample, sequenced in a study of T cell changes during pregnancy in multiple sclerosis. Profiling relied on immunoSEQ multiplex PCR, and the TCRdb table lists in-frame clones only, not all of them. The sample consists of 34,000 or so clones, less than 95% of them appearing once. Material: CD8+ T cells from peripheral blood mononuclear cells, obtained in the first trimester of pregnancy. These receptors were collected from a female donor with multiple sclerosis, enrolled in a pregnancy study. CDR3s include the opening cysteine and the closing phenylalanine or tryptophan. Each record gives: J gene, D gene, clone size, V gene, CDR3 protein, CDR3 DNA. A D gene is named only where the DNA matches it firmly. Some rows have no size entry. The others give once, few or many, or a class for an expanded clone.

J: TRBJ2-2
D: TRBD2
size: -
V: TRBV4-2
CDR3: CASSQDLNSGSTNTGELFF
DNA: TGTGCCAGCAGCCAAGATCTTAATAGCGGGAGTACGAACACCGGGGAGCTGTTTTTT

J: TRBJ2-1
D: -
size: -
V: TRBV6-5
CDR3: CASSYPNYNEQFF
DNA: TGTGCCAGCAGTTATCCCAACTACAATGAGCAGTTCTTC

J: TRBJ2-7
D: TRBD2
size: -
V: TRBV5-1
CDR3: CASSFSSGSYEQYF
DNA: TGCGCCAGCAGCTTCTCTAGCGGGAGTTACGAGCAGTACTTC

J: TRBJ2-3
D: -
size: -
V: TRBV28
CDR3: CASRKYWAGTYTDTQYF
DNA: TGTGCCAGCAGAAAGTATTGGGCGGGGACGTACACAGATACGCAGTATTTT

J: TRBJ1-1
D: -
size: -
V: TRBV7-3
CDR3: CASSLTPRATEAFF
DNA: TGTGCCAGCAGCTTAACGCCCAGGGCCACTGAAGCTTTCTTT

J: TRBJ2-7
D: -
size: few
V: TRBV28
CDR3: CASRRGNPYEQYF
DNA: TGTGCCAGCAGACGCGGGAATCCCTACGAGCAGTACTTC

J: TRBJ2-3
D: -
size: -
V: TRBV9
CDR3: CASSERSSTTQYF
DNA: TGTGCCAGCAGCGAGAGGAGTAGTACCACGCAGTATTTT

J: TRBJ1-5
D: -
size: -
V: TRBV15
CDR3: CATSSASGQPQHF
DNA: TGTGCCACCAGCAGCGCGTCAGGTCAGCCCCAGCATTTT

J: TRBJ1-1
D: -
size: -
V: TRBV5-4
CDR3: CASSSGRGEAFF
DNA: TGTGCCAGCAGCTCAGGCAGGGGTGAAGCTTTCTTT

J: TRBJ2-7
D: TRBD2
size: -
V: TRBV29-1
CDR3: CSVGGSGRANEQYF
DNA: TGCAGCGTCGGGGGGAGCGGGAGGGCCAACGAGCAGTACTTC

J: TRBJ2-7
D: -
size: -
V: TRBV4-1
CDR3: CASSQAGEQYF
DNA: TGCGCCAGCAGCCAAGCCGGCGAGCAGTACTTC

J: TRBJ2-1
D: TRBD2
size: -
V: TRBV6-1
CDR3: CASSGLAGGGEQFF
DNA: TGTGCCAGCAGTGGACTAGCGGGAGGGGGTGAGCAGTTCTTC

J: TRBJ1-5
D: -
size: -
V: TRBV19
CDR3: CASSPGLPNSNQPQHF
DNA: TGTGCCAGTAGTCCGGGACTTCCAAATAGCAATCAGCCCCAGCATTTT

J: TRBJ2-7
D: -
size: -
V: TRBV7-8
CDR3: CASSLGQESSEQYF
DNA: TGTGCCAGCAGCTTAGGCCAGGAAAGTAGCGAGCAGTACTTC

J: TRBJ1-5
D: -
size: -
V: TRBV27
CDR3: CASSPGHFSNQPQHF
DNA: TGTGCCAGCAGTCCAGGACACTTTAGCAATCAGCCCCAGCATTTT

J: TRBJ2-1
D: -
size: -
V: TRBV5-4
CDR3: CASSSGQRDYNEQFF
DNA: TGTGCCAGCAGCTCTGGACAGAGGGACTACAATGAGCAGTTCTTC

J: TRBJ2-1
D: TRBD2
size: -
V: TRBV6-1
CDR3: CASSELHTSGREPGNEQFF
DNA: TGTGCCAGCAGTGAACTTCACACCAGCGGGAGGGAGCCGGGCAATGAGCAGTTCTTC